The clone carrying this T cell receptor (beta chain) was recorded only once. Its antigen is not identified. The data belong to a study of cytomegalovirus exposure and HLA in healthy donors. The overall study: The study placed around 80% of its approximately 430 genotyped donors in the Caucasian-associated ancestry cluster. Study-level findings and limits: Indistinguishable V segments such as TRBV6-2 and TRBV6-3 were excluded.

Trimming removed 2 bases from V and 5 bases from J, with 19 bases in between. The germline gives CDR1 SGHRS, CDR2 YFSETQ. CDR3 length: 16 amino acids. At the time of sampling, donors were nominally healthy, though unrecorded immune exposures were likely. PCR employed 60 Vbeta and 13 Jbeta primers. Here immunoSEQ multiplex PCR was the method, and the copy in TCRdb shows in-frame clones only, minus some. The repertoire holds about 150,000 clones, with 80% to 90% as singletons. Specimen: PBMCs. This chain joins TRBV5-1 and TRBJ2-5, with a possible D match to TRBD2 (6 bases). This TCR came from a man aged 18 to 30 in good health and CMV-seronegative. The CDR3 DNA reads TGCGCCAGCAGCTTCGTGCAGACTAGTATCCTGGAGACCCAGTACTTC. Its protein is CASSFVQTSILETQYF.